This record looks at one T cell receptor beta chain sequence and its context. No antigen is known for it. CDR3 size: 14 residues. This entry comes from a study of CXCR3-negative and CXCR3-positive naive CD8 T cells. Broader study findings: When CXCR3-positive naive cells were set against CXCR3-negative naive cells, the former had more hydrophobic TRB CDR3s. Naive CXCR3-positive and CXCR3-negative cells shared TRBV-TRBJ usage; memory cells diverged. Memory CD8+ cells showed much lower diversity, while both naive subsets displayed comparably high diversity. Fresh PBMCs served for most assays, and CXCR3 expression fell partially after cryopreservation.

Libraries were UMI-labeled 5' RACE TRB cDNA. From its re-call of the 5' RACE reads, TCRdb lists each CDR3 protein once, without DNA. The repertoire table contains tens of thousands of distinct CDR3 sequences. The clonotype comes from a human donor in good health. Some clones in this sample may be carry-over from other donors' samples. This rearrangement joins TRBV12-3 or TRBV12-4 to TRBJ2-7; lacking DNA, the TRBD1 call made by TCRdb goes unchecked. Sequencing was carried out using naive CXCR3+ CD8+ T cells from blood. The subset is: CD45RO-CCR7+CD27+CD95- naive CD8+ T cells expressing CXCR3 (TNR3+). The chain's CDR3 is CVSSRTGYSYEQYF.